A selection of T cell receptor beta chains follows, all from one sample in a study of circulating tumor DNA in untreated peripheral T-cell lymphoma. The assay was immunoSEQ multiplex PCR, and TCRdb's table has in-frame clones only and misses some. The repertoire holds around 10,000 clones, with under 80% as singletons. The sequenced sample was tumor tissue. These receptors came from a human donor with peripheral T-cell lymphoma. CDR3s include the opening cysteine and the closing phenylalanine or tryptophan. The D gene is left open where the match is weak. Clone size is given for some rows only: seen once, a few or many times, or a class if the clone is expanded.

TRBJ2-3 | few | - | TRBV15 | CATSSHAVTDTQYF | TGTGCCACCAGCAGTCACGCAGTCACAGATACGCAGTATTTT
TRBJ1-4 | - | - | TRBV18 | CASSPKDRPENEKLFF | TGTGCCAGCTCACCTAAAGACAGGCCCGAAAATGAAAAACTGTTTTTT
TRBJ1-3 | - | TRBD1 | TRBV12-5 | CASARGQSGNTIYF | TGTGCTAGTGCCCGGGGACAGTCTGGAAACACCATATATTTT
TRBJ1-3 | - | TRBD1 | TRBV25-1 | CASSLGTGSPGNTIYF | TGTGCCAGCAGTTTAGGGACAGGCAGCCCTGGAAACACCATATATTTT
TRBJ2-5 | - | TRBD1 | TRBV18 | CASSPSGTGKRAQYF | TGTGCCAGCTCACCGTCCGGGACAGGGAAACGGGCCCAGTACTTC
TRBJ2-2 | - | TRBD1 | TRBV11-3 | CASSRFGTGNAGELFF | TGTGCCAGCAGCCGTTTTGGGACAGGGAACGCCGGGGAGCTGTTTTTT
TRBJ2-3 | - | - | TRBV10-2 | CASSEGGPTGDTQYF | TGCGCCAGCAGTGAGGGCGGCCCGACTGGAGATACGCAGTATTTT
TRBJ2-3 | few | TRBD2 | TRBV14 | CASSQDYTGGDTQYF | TGTGCCAGCAGCCAAGATTATACGGGGGGTGATACGCAGTATTTT
TRBJ1-2 | - | - | TRBV28 | CASSFRAGHGYTF | TGTGCCAGCAGTTTCCGGGCAGGGCACGGCTACACCTTC
TRBJ2-3 | few | - | TRBV5-1 | CASSLAVSTDTQYF | TGCGCCAGCAGCTTGGCCGTTAGCACAGATACGCAGTATTTT
TRBJ2-5 | - | TRBD2 | TRBV12-5 | CASGPSGPGGETQYF | TGTGCTAGTGGCCCTAGCGGGCCTGGGGGAGAGACCCAGTACTTC
TRBJ1-4 | - | TRBD1 | TRBV11-3 | CASSLKTGTNEKLFF | TGTGCCAGCAGCCTCAAGACAGGGACTAATGAAAAACTGTTTTTT
TRBJ1-2 | once | - | TRBV19 | CASSTRRDNYGYTF | TGTGCCAGTAGTACTAGGCGGGATAATTATGGCTACACCTTC
TRBJ2-5 | - | - | TRBV19 | CASSGGRDGTQYF | TGTGCCAGTAGCGGGGGACGGGACGGGACCCAGTACTTC
TRBJ1-4 | - | TRBD1 | TRBV2 | CASSHDRGRSFWEKLFF | TGTGCCAGCAGTCACGACAGGGGGCGCTCCTTTTGGGAAAAACTGTTTTTT